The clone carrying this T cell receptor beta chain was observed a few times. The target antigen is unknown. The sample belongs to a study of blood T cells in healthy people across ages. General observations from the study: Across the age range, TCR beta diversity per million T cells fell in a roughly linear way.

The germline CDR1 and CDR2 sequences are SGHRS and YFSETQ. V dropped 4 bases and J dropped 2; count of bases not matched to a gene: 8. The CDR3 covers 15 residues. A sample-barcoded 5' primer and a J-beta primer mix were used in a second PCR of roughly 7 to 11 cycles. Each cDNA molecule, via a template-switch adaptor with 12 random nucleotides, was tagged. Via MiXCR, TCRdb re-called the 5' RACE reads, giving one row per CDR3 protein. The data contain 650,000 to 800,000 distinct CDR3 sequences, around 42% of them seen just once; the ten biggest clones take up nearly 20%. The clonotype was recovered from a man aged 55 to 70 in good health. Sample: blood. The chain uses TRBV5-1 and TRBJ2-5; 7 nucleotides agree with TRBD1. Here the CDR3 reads CASSDDPGQQETQYF. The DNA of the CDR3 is TGCGCCAGCAGCGATGACCCGGGACAGCAAGAGACCCAGTACTTC.